Listed here are 23 T cell receptor beta chains from one sample, sequenced in a study of blood T cell repertoires in COVID-19. Using immunoSEQ multiplex PCR, the repertoire was profiled, and TCRdb retains in-frame clones only, with some absent. The sample has tens of thousands of clones; about 83% are singletons. Sequencing was carried out using peripheral blood. These receptors were obtained from a man between 65 and 85 years old with acute or convalescent COVID-19.

The rearrangement links TRBV28 to TRBJ1-4, with D possibly TRBD1 on 6 matching bases. Looked up from germline, CDR1 is MDHEN and CDR2 is SYDVKM. The V and J ends lost 10 bases and 0 bases respectively, with 21 bases between them. The CDR3 extends over 17 amino acids. Here the CDR3 reads CATLGETGASTNEKLFF. Here the CDR3 DNA reads TGTGCCACCCTCGGGGAGACAGGAGCTTCAACTAATGAAAAACTGTTTTTT.

V gene TRBV3-1 (or the pseudogene TRBV3-2) combines with J gene TRBJ1-4, with 11 positions matching TRBD1. With V trimmed by 3 bases and J by 7 bases, 4 bases remained unmatched. Germline V gene lookup returns CDR1 LGHDT and CDR2 YNNKEL (reference sequence). The CDR3 runs to 15 residues. The CDR3 sequence: CASSQRGTGGEKLFF. In DNA, the CDR3 is TGTGCCAGCAGCCAGAGAGGGACAGGGGGTGAAAAACTGTTTTTT.

The gene calls are TRBV19 and TRBJ2-1; 7 nucleotides line up with TRBD2. The CDR3 runs 15 residues. V was clipped by 3 bases and J by 8 bases; unmatched bases: 10. The germline CDR1 and CDR2 sequences are LNHDA and SQIVND (reference sequence). CDR3 coding DNA: TGTGCCAGTAGTATCGCCTGGGGAGGGTCAGATGAGCAGTTCTTC. It encodes CASSIAWGGSDEQFF.

The V call is TRBV4-3, the J call TRBJ2-1; 7 bases agree with TRBD2. CDR1 and CDR2 from the germline V gene are LGHNA and YSLEER. V shed 4 bases and J 9 bases; nucleotides not matched to a gene: 9. This CDR3 is 14 amino acids long. CDR3 bases: TGCGCCAGCAGCCTCGTGGGGGGGTTGGGTGAGCAGTTCTTC. Its translation is CASSLVGGLGEQFF.

This clone turned up a few times. The CDR3 spells CASRDRGAGELFF. In nucleotides, the CDR3 is TGTGCCAGCCGGGACAGGGGGGCCGGGGAGCTGTTTTTT. The chain is built from TRBV4-2 and TRBJ2-2, with TRBD1 matching 11 bases. Germline V lookup: CDR1 LGHNA, CDR2 YNFKEQ. CDR3 length: 13 residues. V was pared by 8 bases and J by 6 bases, with 2 bases of the junction left unmatched.

This clone was observed a handful of times. CDR3 protein: CASSLEAGRDTEAFF. The CDR3, as DNA: TGTGCCAGCAGCCTCGAGGCGGGTCGGGACACTGAAGCTTTCTTT. The V call is TRBV5-4, the J call TRBJ1-1; D unclear. The CDR3 sequence is 15 residues long. V was clipped by 4 bases and J by 3 bases, with 16 bases between them. Germline CDR1 SGHNT, CDR2 YYREEE (reference sequence).

The chain has TRBV3-1 (or the pseudogene TRBV3-2) and TRBJ2-1, with D tentatively TRBD1 (6 bases). Per germline, CDR1 LGHDT and CDR2 YNNKEL (reference sequence). The V end was cut by 2 bases, the J end by 10 bases, with 6 bases between. There are 11 residues in the CDR3. In nucleotides, the CDR3 is TGTGCCAGCAGCCAACAGGGGGAGCAGTTCTTC. It yields the protein CASSQQGEQFF.

V gene TRBV30 combines with J gene TRBJ2-2; no definite D call. The CDR3 extends over 12 amino acids. Germline V gene lookup returns CDR1 GTSNPN and CDR2 SVGIG (reference sequence). Trimming removed 3 bases at V and 1 base at J, with 3 bases between. Here the CDR3 DNA reads TGTGCCTGGAGCCTGAACACCGGGGAGCTGTTTTTT. It yields the protein CAWSLNTGELFF.

J is TRBJ1-1 and V is TRBV7-2; 8 nucleotides agree with TRBD1. This CDR3 is built from 16 residues. The junction had 9 bases not matched to a gene; V was cut back by 3 bases and J by 3 bases. Germline CDR1 SGHTA, CDR2 FQGNSA. The DNA for the CDR3 is TGTGCCAGCAGCTTTAGACAGGGGAGAGGGGACACTGAAGCTTTCTTT. This translates into CASSFRQGRGDTEAFF.

The chain recombines TRBV28 with TRBJ1-1, with 8 bases that match TRBD1. Germline V gene data show CDR1 as MDHEN and CDR2 as SYDVKM. Trimming cost V 6 bases and J 3 bases; bases outside gene matches: 12. There are 16 residues in the CDR3. The CDR3 spells CASRTSGRGRDTEAFF. The CDR3 coding sequence is TGTGCCAGCAGGACTTCCGGCAGGGGGCGAGACACTGAAGCTTTCTTT. The full variable domain, its missing parts supplied by reference TRBV28 and TRBJ1-1, is DVKVTQSSRYLVKRTGEKVFLECVQDMDHENMFWYRQDPGLGLRLIYFSYDVKMKEKGDIPEGYSVSREKKERFSLILESASTNQTSMYLCASRTSGRGRDTEAFFGQGTRLTVV.

This chain connects TRBV6-5 to TRBJ2-7; D may be TRBD2 (6 bases). V lost 4 bases, J lost 3 bases, and 13 bases lay in between. CDR1 MNHEY and CDR2 SVGAGI come from the germline V gene. There are 14 residues in the CDR3. CDR3 sequence (DNA): TGTGCCAGCAGTTCCTCCGGGAGCTACTACGAGCAGTACTTC. Protein product: CASSSSGSYYEQYF.

The chain couples TRBV14 to TRBJ1-1; 7 nucleotides line up with TRBD1. J lost 6 bases, V lost 6 bases, and 10 bases had no gene match. Germline lookup yields CDR1 SGHDN and CDR2 FVKESK. This CDR3 region has 14 residues. In nucleotides, the CDR3 is TGTGCCAGCAGTCAGTATCTCGGGACAGCTGAAGCTTTCTTT. Translating it yields CASSQYLGTAEAFF.

The V gene is TRBV7-2, the J gene TRBJ2-7; tentative D call: TRBD2 (8 bases). CDR3 length: 15 amino acids. Germline V gene data show CDR1 as SGHTA and CDR2 as FQGNSA. Trimming pared 5 bases from V and 1 base from J, leaving 15 bases between. The CDR3 DNA sequence: TGTGCCAGCAGCCGGGGGGGACAGCAATCCTACGAGCAGTACTTC. This encodes CASSRGGQQSYEQYF.

This chain connects TRBV6-6 to TRBJ2-7, with 7 bases aligning to TRBD1. The CDR3 sequence is 13 residues long. Germline V gives CDR1 MNHNY, CDR2 SVGAGI (reference sequence). Losses at the gene ends were 5 bases for V and 4 bases for J; bases not matched to a gene: 5. The CDR3 loop reads CASSPRDSYEQYF. The CDR3 DNA reads TGTGCCAGCAGTCCCCGGGACAGTTACGAGCAGTACTTC.

This clone appeared once. The chain recombines TRBV6-6 with TRBJ2-3, with TRBD1 identical over 8 bases. This CDR3 spans 15 amino acids. The V gene's germline CDR1 is MNHNY and CDR2 SVGAGI (reference sequence). V lost 5 bases to trimming and J lost 5 bases; unmatched junction nucleotides: 9. The CDR3: CASSRDRQQGDTQYF. The CDR3, as DNA: TGTGCCAGCAGTCGGGACAGGCAGCAGGGAGATACGCAGTATTTT.

This chain joins TRBV28 and TRBJ1-5; 10 positions agree with TRBD1. The germline gives CDR1 MDHEN, CDR2 SYDVKM. The CDR3 is made up of 16 amino acids. V lost 6 bases, J lost 2 bases, and 7 bases stayed unmatched. This chain's CDR3 is CASSWDRGGGNQPQHF. CDR3 coding DNA: TGTGCCAGCAGCTGGGACAGGGGAGGAGGCAATCAGCCCCAGCATTTT.

The chain recombines TRBV30 with TRBJ2-3, with TRBD1 identical over 10 bases. This CDR3 is 15 amino acids long. The germline gives CDR1 GTSNPN, CDR2 SVGIG (reference sequence). After removal of 4 bases from V and 5 bases from J, the junction contained 9 bases not matched to a gene. The CDR3 nucleotides are TGTGCCTGGACATTAGGGGACAGGGGTGGAGATACGCAGTATTTT. Protein sequence: CAWTLGDRGGDTQYF.

V and J are TRBV28 and TRBJ1-5, with D maybe TRBD1 (5 bases). CDR1 is MDHEN, CDR2 SYDVKM, per germline. V lost 6 bases and J lost 4, with 16 bases in between. This CDR3 has 15 residues. In nucleotides, the CDR3 is TGTGCCAGCAGGGAGGGGCCGACCACAAATCAGCCCCAGCATTTT. It translates to CASREGPTTNQPQHF. The variable domain in full, completed from reference TRBV28 and TRBJ1-5, reads DVKVTQSSRYLVKRTGEKVFLECVQDMDHENMFWYRQDPGLGLRLIYFSYDVKMKEKGDIPEGYSVSREKKERFSLILESASTNQTSMYLCASREGPTTNQPQHFGDGTRLSIL.

The gene calls are TRBV11-1 and TRBJ1-1; D gene ambiguous. The CDR3 runs to 12 residues. Trimming left V 11 bases short and J 4 bases short, with 14 bases between. Germline assignment: CDR1 SGHAT and CDR2 FQDESV (reference sequence). CDR3 DNA: TGTGCCGGCGGTTCAGTGGGCACTGAAGCTTTCTTT. It is translated as CAGGSVGTEAFF.

This clone appeared a few times. V usage is TRBV29-1 and J usage is TRBJ1-2; D is unclear. Per germline, CDR1 SQVTM and CDR2 ANQGSEA. The CDR3 has 12 amino acids. The germline V and J ends were trimmed by 7 bases and 7 bases, with 16 bases remaining between them. The CDR3 loop reads CSADVSSAGYTF. CDR3 nucleotides: TGCAGCGCCGATGTGAGCTCTGCTGGCTACACCTTC.

The chain carries TRBV6-5 and TRBJ2-1, with D possibly being TRBD1 (6 bases). This CDR3 has 15 residues. V gave up 6 bases and J gave up 5 bases, with 17 bases separating them. CDR1 MNHEY and CDR2 SVGAGI come from the germline V gene. The CDR3: CASRSLGAYNNEQFF. The DNA of the CDR3 is TGTGCCAGCAGATCCCTGGGGGCGTATAACAATGAGCAGTTCTTC.

This clone was detected once. The rearrangement uses TRBV9 and TRBJ2-4, with TRBD1 identical over 7 bases. V lost 4 bases to trimming and J lost 3 bases; unmatched junction nucleotides: 7. This CDR3 comprises 15 residues. Germline-derived CDR1 and CDR2 are SGDLS and YYNGEE. CDR3 DNA: TGTGCCAGCAGCCCTCAGACAGGGAGCAAAAACATTCAGTACTTC. Its translation: CASSPQTGSKNIQYF.

This chain links TRBV18 with TRBJ1-1; no clear D gene. CDR1 KGHSH and CDR2 LQKENI come from the germline V gene. Trimming took 1 base from V and 11 from J, leaving 14 bases between them. The CDR3 length is 13 residues. DNA of the CDR3: TGTGCCAGCTCACCACGCGGTTGGGAGCAGGCTTTCTTT. Its protein is CASSPRGWEQAFF.